A single sample gave rise to the 21 T cell receptor beta chains below, sequenced in a study of T cells in Graves' hyperthyroidism and ophthalmopathy. Amplification of TCR beta CDR3 regions was performed using RNA transcripts as template. The HTBI primer set served for first-round RT-PCR of the TCR CDR3. MiXCR, applied by TCRdb to the multiplex PCR reads, yields one record per CDR3 protein. Of about 610,000 distinct CDR3 sequences in the sample, about a sixth are singletons; the top ten hold under 3.5%. The sequenced sample consisted of blood. Receptors were obtained from a woman aged 40-49 years with Graves' ophthalmopathy.

The V gene is TRBV7-2, the J gene TRBJ2-3, with TRBD1 matching over 7 bases. Germline lookup yields CDR1 SGHTA and CDR2 FQGNSA. The J segment lost 4 bases and the V segment lost 5 bases, leaving 9 bases of the junction unmatched. The CDR3 has 15 residues. DNA for the CDR3: TGTGCCAGCAGCCCGAACAGGGGTTTCGCAGATACGCAGTATTTT. Its protein product is CASSPNRGFADTQYF.

This clonotype has a handful of counts. The chain recombines TRBV20-1 with TRBJ1-6; 12 positions agree with TRBD1. Looked up from germline, CDR1 is DFQATT and CDR2 is SNEGSKA (reference sequence). With 7 bases clipped from V and 10 bases from J, the junction kept 5 bases outside the gene matches. The CDR3 is 13 residues long. CDR3 in amino acids: CSVRGQGASPLHF. As DNA, the CDR3 is TGCAGTGTCAGGGGACAGGGGGCCTCACCCCTCCACTTT.

This clonotype was seen only a few times. V gene TRBV7-9 combines with J gene TRBJ2-7, with a possible D match to TRBD2 (6 bases). The CDR3 totals 15 residues. CDR1 is SEHNR and CDR2 is FQNEAQ in the germline V gene (reference sequence). V was pared by 5 bases and J by 7 bases, with 21 bases between. The CDR3 protein is CASSPGAGGAGEQYF. The CDR3 DNA sequence: TGTGCCAGCAGCCCTGGGGCGGGCGGGGCAGGGGAGCAGTACTTC.

This clonotype was seen many times. This rearrangement joins TRBV2 to TRBJ1-1; TRBD1 matches 8 bases. V lost 6 bases, J lost 0 bases, and 12 bases stayed unmatched. Germline CDR1 and CDR2: SNHLY and FYNNEI. The CDR3 length is 17 residues. Here the CDR3 reads CASRIGDRRSMNTEAFF. The DNA for the CDR3 is TGTGCCAGCAGGATAGGGGACAGGAGGTCGATGAACACTGAAGCTTTCTTT.

The table lists this clonotype with many counts. This chain joins TRBV3-1 and TRBJ2-1, with D hard to call. With 7 bases removed from V and 9 bases from J, the gap between germline ends came to 13 bases. Per the germline V gene, CDR1 is LGHDT and CDR2 is YNNKEL (reference sequence). This CDR3 contains 12 residues. CDR3 amino acids: CASNRLGSEQFF. The CDR3, as DNA: TGTGCCAGCAACAGACTGGGAAGTGAGCAGTTCTTC.

This clonotype was observed many times. The chain joins TRBV3-1 to TRBJ2-6, with 7 bases aligning to TRBD2. Germline values: CDR1 LGHDT, CDR2 YNNKEL (reference sequence). This CDR3 region has 17 residues. The trim removed 4 bases at V and 0 bases at J, leaving 6 bases unmatched. CDR3 DNA sequence: TGTGCCAGCAGCCTGAGATGGGACTACTCTGGGGCCAACGTCCTGACTTTC. As protein: CASSLRWDYSGANVLTF. Full variable domain (missing parts from reference TRBV3-1 and TRBJ2-6): DTAVSQTPKYLVTQMGNDKSIKCEQNLGHDTMYWYKQDSKKFLKIMFSYNNKELIINETVPNRFSPKSPDKAHLNLHINSLELGDSAVYFCASSLRWDYSGANVLTFGAGSRLTVL.

This clonotype was recorded many times. This chain uses TRBV2 with TRBJ2-1; 7 nucleotides align to TRBD2. The CDR3 contains 15 residues. Germline-derived CDR1 and CDR2 are SNHLY and FYNNEI. V shed 4 bases, J shed 0 bases, and the junction held 3 bases outside the gene matches. The CDR3 is CASSALASSYNEQFF. CDR3 sequence (DNA): TGTGCCAGCAGTGCACTAGCGAGCTCCTACAATGAGCAGTTCTTC.

The V call is TRBV3-1, the J call TRBJ1-2, with D uncertain. V was pared by 0 bases and J by 7 bases, with 3 bases between. The germline V gene has CDR1 LGHDT and CDR2 YNNKEL (reference sequence). The CDR3 runs to 11 residues. In DNA form, the CDR3 reads TGTGCCAGCAGCCAAGATCGTGGCTACACCTTC. Translation gives CASSQDRGYTF.

This clonotype was picked up many times. The V call is TRBV2, the J call TRBJ2-5; 9 nucleotides match TRBD2. CDR1 is SNHLY, CDR2 FYNNEI, per germline. The length of the CDR3 is 15 residues. After removal of 5 bases from V and 5 bases from J, the junction contained 9 bases not matched to a gene. CDR3 loop: CASSRGREGQETQYF. The CDR3 DNA reads TGTGCCAGCAGTAGGGGGCGGGAGGGCCAGGAGACCCAGTACTTC.

This clonotype was picked up many times. The rearrangement links TRBV28 to TRBJ2-1; 10 bases are a match to TRBD1. CDR3 size: 15 residues. Germline assignment: CDR1 MDHEN and CDR2 SYDVKM. The trim removed 4 bases at V and 9 bases at J, leaving 9 bases unmatched. The CDR3 DNA reads TGTGCCAGCAGTTCGCCGGGACAGGGGTCTTCTGAGCAGTTCTTC. Protein product: CASSSPGQGSSEQFF.

This clonotype has ten or more counts. The rearrangement links TRBV20-1 to TRBJ2-7; maybe TRBD2 (6 bases). The CDR3 is 11 residues long. V was clipped by 2 bases and J by 4 bases, with 6 bases between them. CDR1 and CDR2 (germline): DFQATT, SNEGSKA (reference sequence). The CDR3 region is CSARREYEQYF. The CDR3 bases are TGCAGTGCTAGACGGGAGTACGAGCAGTACTTC.

This clonotype was detected many times. The chain employs TRBV20-1 and TRBJ2-1, with D possibly TRBD1 on 5 matching bases. This CDR3 contains 15 residues. Germline lookup yields CDR1 DFQATT and CDR2 SNEGSKA (reference sequence). V was trimmed by 0 bases and J by 0 bases, leaving 9 bases between them. The CDR3 coding sequence is TGCAGTGCTAGAGATGGAAGGGGCTCCTACAATGAGCAGTTCTTC. This encodes CSARDGRGSYNEQFF.

This clonotype was counted ten times or more. The V and J genes are TRBV6-1 and TRBJ2-5; D gene uncertain. The CDR3 runs to 14 residues. Germline CDR1 and CDR2: MNHNS and SASEGT. Trimming left V 5 bases short and J 4 bases short, with 14 bases between. This CDR3 reads CASSYKYPLETQYF. For the CDR3, the DNA is TGTGCCAGCAGTTACAAGTATCCCCTAGAGACCCAGTACTTC.

In the case of this clonotype: This is likely a read error, given that the CDR3 carries no conserved phenylalanine or tryptophan at its end. The V call is TRBV29-1, the J call TRBJ1-1, with TRBD1 identical over 10 bases. J lost 4 bases, V lost 5 bases, and 7 bases had no gene match. Germline CDR1 and CDR2: SQVTM and ANQGSEA. CDR3 length: 14 residues. CDR3 bases: TGCAGCGTTCCAGCCGGGACAGGGGCCACTGAAGCTTTCCTT. Protein: CSVPAGTGATEAFL.

This clonotype was seen at least ten times. This sequence joins TRBV6-2 or TRBV6-3 and TRBJ1-1; 9 bases align to TRBD1. This CDR3 contains 16 residues. The V gene end was trimmed by 6 bases and the J gene end by 5 bases; junction bases not matched to a gene: 13. Germline V CDR1 and CDR2: MNHEY, SVGEGT. The DNA of the CDR3 is TGTGCCAGCAGCAGACGGGACAGGGTAAAAGATACTGAAGCTTTCTTT. It translates to CASSRRDRVKDTEAFF.

This clonotype was counted at least ten times. This chain uses TRBV6-2 or TRBV6-3 with TRBJ2-5; 14 bases match TRBD2. The CDR3 extends over 15 amino acids. Germline V gives CDR1 MNHEY, CDR2 SVGEGT. J gave up 8 bases and V 4 bases, and 6 bases lay outside the gene matches. CDR3: CASSSTSGGAETQYF. For the CDR3, the DNA is TGTGCCAGCAGTTCGACTAGCGGGGGGGCCGAAACCCAGTACTTC.

The table lists this clonotype with many counts. The rearrangement uses TRBV11-2 and TRBJ2-2; no clear D gene. This CDR3 has 13 amino acids. Trimming stripped 5 bases from V and 6 bases from J, with 10 bases between. CDR1 and CDR2 from the germline V gene are SGHAT and FQNNGV. CDR3 bases: TGTGCCAGCAGCAACCCTTTCTCCGGGGAGCTGTTTTTT. Protein: CASSNPFSGELFF. The full variable domain, rest sourced from reference TRBV11-2 and TRBJ2-2, is EAGVAQSPRYKIIEKRQSVAFWCNPISGHATLYWYQQILGQGPKLLIQFQNNGVVDDSQLPKDRFSAERLKGVDSTLKIQPAKLEDSAVYLCASSNPFSGELFFGEGSRLTVL.

This clonotype occurred many times. The chain is built from TRBV28 and TRBJ2-1; the D gene could be TRBD1 or TRBD2 (5 bases each). The CDR3 consists of 17 residues. Germline V lookup: CDR1 MDHEN, CDR2 SYDVKM. Trimming removed 6 bases from V and 5 bases from J, with 23 bases in between. The CDR3 nucleotides read TGTGCCAGCAGGGGGACCGTAGGGAATGTACTCCACAATGAGCAGTTCTTC. It specifies CASRGTVGNVLHNEQFF.

Notes on this clonotype: This sequence may be a read error, since a much larger clone differs from it by one base. As the CDR3 is not closed by the conserved phenylalanine or tryptophan, this likely results from a read error. The chain uses TRBV27 and TRBJ1-2; D possibly corresponds to TRBD1 (5 bases). The germline gives CDR1 MNHEY, CDR2 SMNVEV (reference sequence). The CDR3 has 15 residues. V was trimmed by 3 bases and J by 7 bases, leaving 18 bases between them. CDR3 coding DNA: TGTGCCAGCAGTTTCTCCGCGCAGGGTTTTCGTGGCTACACCCTC. Protein product: CASSFSAQGFRGYTL.

The genes are TRBV5-1 and TRBJ2-5; 9 bases match TRBD2. J was trimmed by 2 bases and V by 4 bases; bases with no gene match: 6. The CDR3 contains 15 residues. The germline V gene encodes CDR1 SGHRS and CDR2 YFSETQ. The CDR3 is CASSAVAGAQETQYF. As DNA, the CDR3 is TGCGCCAGCAGCGCCGTAGCGGGGGCGCAAGAGACCCAGTACTTC. The full variable domain, its missing parts supplied by reference TRBV5-1 and TRBJ2-5, is KAGVTQTPRYLIKTRGQQVTLSCSPISGHRSVSWYQQTPGQGLQFLFEYFSETQRNKGNFPGRFSGRQFSNSRSEMNVSTLELGDSALYLCASSAVAGAQETQYFGPGTRLLVL.

This clonotype appeared many times. The V gene is TRBV20-1, the J gene TRBJ2-7, with D possibly matching TRBD1 (6 bases). The V end was cut by 5 bases, the J end by 2 bases, with 16 bases between. The V gene's germline CDR1 is DFQATT and CDR2 SNEGSKA (reference sequence). The CDR3 covers 14 residues. DNA of the CDR3: TGCAGTGCTCGACTGGGGGCGGGCACCTACGAGCAGTACTTC. This sequence encodes CSARLGAGTYEQYF.